Included here is one T cell receptor beta chain sequence, with context. The antigen remains unidentified. CDR1 and CDR2 (germline): MDHEN, SYDVKM. Trimming left V 3 bases short and J 2 bases short, with 17 bases between. CDR3 size: 17 residues. Using immunoSEQ multiplex PCR, the repertoire was profiled, and TCRdb retains in-frame clones only, with some absent. Among 95,000 to 100,000 clones, approximately 91% were seen once, and the ten largest hold approximately 15%. The data derive from a study of T cell responses to AZD1222 COVID-19 vaccine. Study results and caveats: The donor group comprised mostly white British people and more females; the analysis possibly underestimated clonal diversity.

The sequence came from an adult who received the AZD1222 COVID-19 vaccine. J is TRBJ1-3 and V is TRBV28; no definite D call. The material sequenced was peripheral blood, taken 28 days after the second AZD1222 dose. The CDR3 DNA sequence: TGTGCCAGCAGTTTGCGGTTCGGGCAGACTACTGGAAACACCATATATTTT. This codes for CASSLRFGQTTGNTIYF.